A single sample is the source of the 8 T cell receptor beta chains below, sequenced in a study of T-cell memory formation after mild COVID-19 (dated by TCRdb to the early 2020s). Library creation used 5' RACE. Sequencing instrument: Illumina NovaSeq 6000. The raw public data were reprocessed by TCRdb itself: fastp quality trimming at Q25, MiXCR clonotype calling, in-frame beta chains only. For every CDR3 protein sequence, its rows merge into one entry that carries the most common genes and DNA. The sample table records more than 250,000 distinct CDR3 sequences; roughly 17% of these occur just once. Together, the top ten hold roughly a fifth of the sample. Sequencing was performed on PBMCs or a T cell subset sorted from them (not recorded which). These receptors were collected from a man younger than 35 who had mild COVID-19 (a few samples of this study predate the infection). The sample titles of this study are shuffled in the database, so cell type and time point are left out; the donor was told from shared clones.

The V call is TRBV5-1, the J call TRBJ2-3, with 8 positions matching TRBD2. The CDR3 has 15 amino acids. The germline CDR1 and CDR2 sequences are SGHRS and YFSETQ. Trimming cost V 4 bases and J 5 bases; bases outside gene matches: 9. CDR3 nucleotides: TGCGCCAGCAGCCCCGGGACTAGAGAGGGAGATACGCAGTATTTT. Translation: CASSPGTREGDTQYF.

Ten or more counts support this clonotype. The chain is built from TRBV12-3 or TRBV12-4 and TRBJ1-1; 8 bases align to TRBD1. V shed 7 bases and J 7 bases; nucleotides not matched to a gene: 14. The CDR3 length is 15 residues. This CDR3 is CASTRPGQGENEAFF. DNA for the CDR3: TGTGCCAGCACCAGGCCCGGACAGGGTGAAAATGAAGCTTTCTTT.

This rearrangement joins TRBV7-6 to TRBJ2-2; 12 positions match TRBD2. The CDR3 contains 16 residues. Trimming at V came to 5 bases and at J to 6 bases, leaving 7 bases not matched to a gene. Germline V lookup: CDR1 SGHVS, CDR2 FNYEAQ. The CDR3 region is CASSRLAGANPGELFF. The CDR3 nucleotides read TGTGCCAGCAGCAGACTAGCGGGGGCGAATCCCGGGGAGCTGTTTTTT.

This clonotype was counted many times. The rearrangement uses TRBV5-1 and TRBJ2-1; no definite D call. The CDR3 runs 13 residues. V lost 0 bases and J 5 bases, leaving 6 bases between the germline ends. Germline V CDR1 and CDR2: SGHRS, YFSETQ. CDR3 amino acids: CASSLDPNNEQFF. The CDR3 DNA reads as TGCGCCAGCAGCTTGGACCCGAACAATGAGCAGTTCTTC.

The chain has TRBV6-6 and TRBJ2-7; TRBD2 agrees at 12 bases. The germline CDR1 and CDR2 sequences are MNHNY and SVGAGI (reference sequence). V was clipped by 6 bases and J by 4 bases; unmatched bases: 10. The length of the CDR3 is 16 residues. In nucleotides, the CDR3 is TGTGCCAGCAGCGCGACGAGGACTAGCGGGGCTTACGAGCAGTACGTC. It yields the protein CASSATRTSGAYEQYV.

The genes are TRBV29-1 and TRBJ2-5; D gene uncertain. Germline-derived CDR1 and CDR2 are SQVTM and ANQGSEA. Trimming removed 0 bases from V and 5 bases from J, with 16 bases in between. The CDR3 covers 15 residues. The CDR3 bases are TGCAGCGTTGAAGATGTAGATGATAGCCGGGAGACCCAGTACTTC. Protein: CSVEDVDDSRETQYF.

J is TRBJ2-3 and V is TRBV4-3; D is possibly TRBD2 (6 bases). In germline, CDR1 is LGHNA, CDR2 YSLEER. Trimming removed 4 bases from V and 4 bases from J, with 18 bases in between. The CDR3 covers 16 residues. The CDR3 is CASSPSTGVGSDTQYF. The CDR3, as DNA: TGCGCCAGCAGCCCTAGTACGGGGGTTGGGTCAGATACGCAGTATTTT.

This clonotype was seen more than once but under ten times. V usage is TRBV27 and J usage is TRBJ1-1; tentatively, D is TRBD1 (5 bases). Germline V gene lookup returns CDR1 MNHEY and CDR2 SMNVEV (reference sequence). CDR3 length: 13 amino acids. V was clipped by 4 bases and J by 6 bases, with 12 bases between them. The CDR3 protein is CASSSDSTSEAFF. CDR3 nucleotides: TGTGCCAGCAGTTCCGACAGCACCTCTGAAGCTTTCTTT.